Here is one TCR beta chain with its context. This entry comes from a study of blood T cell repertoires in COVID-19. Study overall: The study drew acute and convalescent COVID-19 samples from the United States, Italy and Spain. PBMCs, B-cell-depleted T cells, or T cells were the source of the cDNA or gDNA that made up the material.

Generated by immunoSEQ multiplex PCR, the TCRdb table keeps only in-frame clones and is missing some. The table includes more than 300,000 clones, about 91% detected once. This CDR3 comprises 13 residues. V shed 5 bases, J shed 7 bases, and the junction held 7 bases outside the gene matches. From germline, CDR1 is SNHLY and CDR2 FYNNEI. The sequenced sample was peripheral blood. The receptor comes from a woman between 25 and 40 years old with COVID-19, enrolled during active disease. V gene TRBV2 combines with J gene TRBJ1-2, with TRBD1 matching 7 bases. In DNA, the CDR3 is TGTGCCAGCAGTTGGGGACAGACCTCTGGCTACACCTTC. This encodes CASSWGQTSGYTF.